This TCR beta chain was identified during a study of control samples from healthy donors and cancer patients. Some clones are missing from TCRdb's copy, which holds only in-frame ones; the method was immunoSEQ multiplex PCR. The repertoire has roughly 80,000 clones, roughly 88% of them found once; the top ten carry around 5.7%. The V gene's germline CDR1 is SGDLS and CDR2 YYNGEE. The CDR3 sequence is 13 residues long. Trimming removed 6 bases at V and 7 bases at J, with 14 bases between. The material sequenced was blood. This clonotype was obtained from a woman aged 45-65 years in good health. This chain links TRBV9 with TRBJ2-1; TRBD2 is a possible D gene (5 bases). CDR3 coding DNA: TGTGCCAGCACCTTCTCCTCGGGGAATGAGCAGTTCTTC. It codes for CASTFSSGNEQFF. The whole variable domain, filled in from reference TRBV9 and TRBJ2-1, reads DSGVTQTPKHLITATGQRVTLRCSPRSGDLSVYWYQQSLDQGLQFLIQYYNGEERAKGNILERFSAQQFPDLHSELNLSSLELGDSALYFCASTFSSGNEQFFGPGTRLTVL.